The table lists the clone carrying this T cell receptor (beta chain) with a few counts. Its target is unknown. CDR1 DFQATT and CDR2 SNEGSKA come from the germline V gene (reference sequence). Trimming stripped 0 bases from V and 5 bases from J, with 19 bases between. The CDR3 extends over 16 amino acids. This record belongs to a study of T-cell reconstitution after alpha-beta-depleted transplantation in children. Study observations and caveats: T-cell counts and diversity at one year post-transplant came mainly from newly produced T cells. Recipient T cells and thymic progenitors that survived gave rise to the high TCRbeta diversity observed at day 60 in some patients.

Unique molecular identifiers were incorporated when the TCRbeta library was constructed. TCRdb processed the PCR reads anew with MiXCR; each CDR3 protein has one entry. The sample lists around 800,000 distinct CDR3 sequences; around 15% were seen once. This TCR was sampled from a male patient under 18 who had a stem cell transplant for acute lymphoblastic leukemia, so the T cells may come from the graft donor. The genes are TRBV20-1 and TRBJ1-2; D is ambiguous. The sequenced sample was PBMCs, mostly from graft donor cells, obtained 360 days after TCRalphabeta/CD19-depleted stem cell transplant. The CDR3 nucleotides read TGCAGTGCTAGAGATCCGAGCAGCCCGGGGAGGTATGGCTACACCTTC. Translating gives CSARDPSSPGRYGYTF.